The 32 T cell receptor beta chains presented below share a single source sample, sequenced in a study of T cells in Graves' hyperthyroidism and ophthalmopathy. Regions amplified from RNA transcripts were the TCR beta CDR3 regions. The HTBI primer set was used in a first-round RT-PCR of the TCR CDR3. Using its own MiXCR run on the multiplex PCR reads, TCRdb lists one record per CDR3 protein. The sample includes 500,000 to 550,000 distinct CDR3 sequences, 20% of them seen just once. Sequenced: blood. These TCRs come from a man aged 35-49 years with Graves' ophthalmopathy.

This clonotype showed up just a few times. Sequence at one end of the junction differs from germline and may be a read error. This chain uses TRBV2 with TRBJ1-2, with 9 bases aligning to TRBD1. This CDR3 region has 15 residues. Germline CDR1 and CDR2: SNHLY and FYNNEI. The CDR3 loop reads CANSYLEGQGMGYTF. The CDR3 DNA sequence: TGTGCCAACAGTTATTTAGAGGGACAGGGCATGGGCTACACCTTC.

There are many counts of this clonotype. The gene calls are TRBV11-2 and TRBJ1-4; D is perhaps TRBD1 (6 bases). V dropped 0 bases and J dropped 7 bases, with 12 bases sitting between them. Germline V gene sequence: CDR1 SGHAT, CDR2 FQNNGV. The CDR3 contains 15 residues. In DNA, the CDR3 is TGTGCCAGCAGCTTAGAAGGGGGACTGTCTGAAAAACTGTTTTTT. It specifies CASSLEGGLSEKLFF.

J is TRBJ2-1 and V is TRBV6-1; 7 positions agree with TRBD1. The CDR3 loop spans 14 amino acids. With V trimmed by 5 bases and J by 3 bases, 4 bases remained unmatched. Germline V gene data show CDR1 as MNHNS and CDR2 as SASEGT. The DNA of the CDR3 is TGTGCCAGCAGTCCACAGGGGTTCTACAATGAGCAGTTCTTC. It encodes CASSPQGFYNEQFF.

In its sample, this clonotype was seen many times. The chain is built from TRBV7-9 and TRBJ2-3; D unclear. This CDR3 region has 14 residues. From germline, CDR1 is SEHNR and CDR2 FQNEAQ (reference sequence). Trimming took off 1 base at V and 5 bases at J, with 10 bases between the two ends. CDR3 sequence (DNA): TGTGCCAGCAGCTTAGTCCGGGCCCAAGATACGCAGTATTTT. Its translation is CASSLVRAQDTQYF.

This clonotype has more than one count but fewer than ten. This rearrangement joins TRBV28 to TRBJ2-7, with D tentatively TRBD1 or TRBD2 (6 bases each). V was shortened by 3 bases and J by 2 bases, with 14 bases between the two germline ends. CDR1 MDHEN and CDR2 SYDVKM come from the germline V gene. The CDR3 is made up of 15 amino acids. The DNA of the CDR3 is TGTGCCAGCAGTTTTCCGGGGGCTGCAGCCTACGAGCAGTACTTC. Translated: CASSFPGAAAYEQYF.

The V and J genes are TRBV28 and TRBJ2-7; D remains ambiguous. The CDR3 totals 13 residues. Trimming pared 4 bases from V and 5 bases from J, leaving 12 bases between. Germline assignment: CDR1 MDHEN and CDR2 SYDVKM. The CDR3 region is CASSSGYSHEQYF. CDR3 sequence (DNA): TGTGCCAGCAGTTCCGGGTATTCGCACGAGCAGTACTTC.

This clonotype was counted many times. The chain links TRBV28 to TRBJ2-1; 8 bases are shared with TRBD2. Germline loops: CDR1 MDHEN, CDR2 SYDVKM. The junction had 5 bases not matched to a gene; V was cut back by 6 bases and J by 7 bases. The CDR3 consists of 13 residues. The CDR3 loop is CASRPTSVNEQFF. CDR3 sequence (DNA): TGTGCCAGCAGACCGACTAGCGTGAATGAGCAGTTCTTC.

The J gene is TRBJ2-1, the V gene TRBV6-2 or TRBV6-3; D possibly matches TRBD1 or TRBD2 (6 bases each). CDR3 size: 18 residues. CDR1 is MNHEY, CDR2 SVGEGT, per germline. V gave up 2 bases and J gave up 5 bases, with 22 bases separating them. The DNA of the CDR3 is TGTGCCAGCAGTTACGCGAGGCTAGCTAGGGGGGATAACAATGAGCAGTTCTTC. This codes for CASSYARLARGDNNEQFF.

The chain joins TRBV20-1 to TRBJ2-5; 10 bases are a match to TRBD2. The CDR3 contains 15 residues. V shed 1 base and J 5 bases; nucleotides not matched to a gene: 7. CDR1 DFQATT and CDR2 SNEGSKA come from the germline V gene (reference sequence). CDR3 DNA: TGCAGTGCTAGAGTGTCTAGCGGGAGTATGGAGACCCAGTACTTC. The encoded protein is CSARVSSGSMETQYF.

The genes are TRBV27 and TRBJ2-3; D is uncertain. The CDR3 is made up of 13 amino acids. Trimming removed 4 bases at V and 2 bases at J, with 7 bases between. CDR1 and CDR2 (germline): MNHEY, SMNVEV (reference sequence). DNA of the CDR3: TGTGCCAGCAGTTCCTGGATCACAGATACGCAGTATTTT. This codes for CASSSWITDTQYF.

This clonotype was counted many times. The chain recombines TRBV6-2 or TRBV6-3 with TRBJ2-7, with D unclear. Germline V gene sequence: CDR1 MNHEY, CDR2 SVGEGT. Trimming took 0 bases from V and 2 from J, leaving 14 bases between them. The CDR3 extends over 16 amino acids. The CDR3 here is CASSYSIRLPTYEQYF. The CDR3 region has the DNA TGTGCCAGCAGTTACTCGATCAGGCTCCCTACCTACGAGCAGTACTTC.

In this sample, this clonotype turned up a few times. The rearrangement uses TRBV27 and TRBJ2-7; TRBD2 aligns across 7 bases. Germline CDR1 and CDR2: MNHEY and SMNVEV (reference sequence). This CDR3 contains 13 residues. V trimming: 3 bases; J trimming: 4 bases; junction bases outside the gene matches: 3. CDR3 in DNA: TGTGCCAGCAGTTTTTTGGGGGGGTACGAGCAGTACTTC. Protein product: CASSFLGGYEQYF.

This clonotype has at least ten counts. The chain uses TRBV28 and TRBJ2-7; TRBD1 agrees at 11 bases. From germline, CDR1 is MDHEN and CDR2 SYDVKM. This CDR3 region has 15 residues. The trim removed 6 bases at V and 6 bases at J, leaving 10 bases unmatched. In DNA, the CDR3 is TGTGCCAGCAGCCCGGGGGGGACAGGGGGGCGCGAGCAGTACTTC. It codes for CASSPGGTGGREQYF. Filled out from reference TRBV28 and TRBJ2-7, the complete variable domain reads DVKVTQSSRYLVKRTGEKVFLECVQDMDHENMFWYRQDPGLGLRLIYFSYDVKMKEKGDIPEGYSVSREKKERFSLILESASTNQTSMYLCASSPGGTGGREQYFGPGTRLTVT.

This chain joins TRBV4-1 and TRBJ1-6; D is ambiguous. Germline CDR1 is MGHRA and CDR2 is YSYEKL. V was pared by 0 bases and J by 10 bases, with 13 bases between. This CDR3 is built from 15 residues. CDR3 nucleotides: TGCGCCAGCAGCCAAGATCATCTGGGAGGATCACCCCTCCACTTT. This translates into CASSQDHLGGSPLHF.

The V and J genes are TRBV12-5 and TRBJ1-6; D is unresolved. The CDR3 covers 13 residues. Germline CDR1 reads LGHNT; CDR2 reads FRNRAP. Trimming left V 6 bases short and J 8 bases short, with 11 bases between. CDR3 bases: TGTGCTAGTGGCCCCTCCCCGTATTCACCCCTCCACTTT. It yields the protein CASGPSPYSPLHF.

This clonotype was counted many times. This chain links TRBV2 with TRBJ2-2; 8 bases agree with TRBD1. V lost 2 bases, J lost 7 bases, and 3 bases stayed unmatched. The CDR3 has 14 amino acids. Germline lookup yields CDR1 SNHLY and CDR2 FYNNEI. The DNA of the CDR3 is TGTGCCAGCAGTGAACAGGGGGCCGGCGGGGAGCTGTTTTTT. This gives the protein CASSEQGAGGELFF.

This clonotype was observed many times. The genes are TRBV6-1 and TRBJ2-2; TRBD2 matches 14 bases. The germline CDR1 and CDR2 sequences are MNHNS and SASEGT. There are 14 residues in the CDR3. V trimming: 10 bases; J trimming: 4 bases; junction bases outside the gene matches: 2. The CDR3 loop reads CANGLAGGTGELFF. CDR3 coding DNA: TGTGCCAACGGACTAGCGGGAGGCACCGGGGAGCTGTTTTTT.

This clonotype has at least ten counts. The chain links TRBV7-8 to TRBJ2-7; maybe TRBD2 (6 bases). Trimming pared 5 bases from V and 2 bases from J, leaving 10 bases between. CDR1 and CDR2 from the germline V gene are SGHVS and FQNEAQ. This CDR3 has 13 residues. The CDR3, as DNA: TGTGCCAGCAGCCGGGACTTACCCTACGAGCAGTACTTC. This codes for CASSRDLPYEQYF.

This clonotype has only a few counts. The CDR3 protein is CASSLMAAGEKLFF. The CDR3 coding sequence is TGTGCCAGCAGTTTAATGGCGGCGGGGGAAAAACTGTTTTTT. The chain combines TRBV28 with TRBJ1-4, with unresolved D. Germline-derived CDR1 and CDR2 are MDHEN and SYDVKM. V gave up 2 bases and J gave up 8 bases, with 12 bases separating them. This CDR3 has 14 amino acids.

This clonotype has ten or more counts. The V gene is TRBV2, the J gene TRBJ1-4; D gene uncertain. The CDR3 runs 13 residues. Germline V gene data show CDR1 as SNHLY and CDR2 as FYNNEI. Trimming cost V 7 bases and J 7 bases, with 13 bases left between them. DNA of the CDR3: TGTGCCAGCAAGCCCTCGTGGGGTGAAAAACTGTTTTTT. Encoded protein: CASKPSWGEKLFF. The full variable domain, with the rest looked up from reference TRBV2 and TRBJ1-4, is EPEVTQTPSHQVTQMGQEVILRCVPISNHLYFYWYRQILGQKVEFLVSFYNNEISEKSEIFDDQFSVERPDGSNFTLKIRSTKLEDSAMYFCASKPSWGEKLFFGSGTQLSVL.

This clonotype was found a few times. CDR3 sequence (DNA): TGCAGTGAACGGAACTCCTACAATGAGCAGTTCTTC. Translating it yields CSERNSYNEQFF. The V gene is TRBV20-1, the J gene TRBJ2-1; no definite D call. The CDR3 runs to 12 residues. V shed 7 bases and J shed 0 bases, with 7 bases lying between them. The germline CDR1 and CDR2 sequences are DFQATT and SNEGSKA (reference sequence).

This clonotype was counted ten times or more. The gene calls are TRBV12-3 or TRBV12-4 and TRBJ2-3, with D tentatively TRBD1 or TRBD2 (5 bases each). V lost 5 bases and J lost 7, with 16 bases in between. The CDR3 covers 14 residues. CDR3 residues: CASSPGTTAYTQYF. In DNA, the CDR3 is TGTGCCAGCAGTCCCGGGACGACGGCGTATACGCAGTATTTT.

At least ten counts were recorded for this clonotype. The chain uses TRBV11-2 and TRBJ2-5, with a weak D call TRBD2 (5 bases). The V gene's germline CDR1 is SGHAT and CDR2 FQNNGV. The CDR3 consists of 14 residues. Trimming removed 2 bases from V and 7 bases from J, with 14 bases in between. CDR3 DNA: TGTGCCAGCAGCTTACTCAGAGGGCATGGGACCCAGTACTTC. Protein: CASSLLRGHGTQYF.

This clonotype has at least ten counts. J is TRBJ2-3 and V is TRBV2, with a weak D call TRBD2 (5 bases). Germline CDR1 SNHLY, CDR2 FYNNEI. V shed 6 bases and J shed 4 bases, with 11 bases lying between them. This CDR3 is built from 13 residues. DNA for the CDR3: TGTGCCAGCAGAGTCTCAGCGGCAGATACGCAGTATTTT. Translation gives CASRVSAADTQYF.

V usage is TRBV19 and J usage is TRBJ2-5, with D unresolved. The germline V gene encodes CDR1 LNHDA and CDR2 SQIVND (reference sequence). This CDR3 spans 15 amino acids. V lost 5 bases and J 1 base, leaving 14 bases between the germline ends. The CDR3 here is CASSPSYWVQETQYF. The CDR3 DNA is TGTGCCAGTAGTCCGTCGTACTGGGTCCAAGAGACCCAGTACTTC.

The V and J genes are TRBV19 and TRBJ1-2; tentative D call: TRBD1 (5 bases). CDR3 length: 15 amino acids. With 1 base removed from V and 5 bases from J, the gap between germline ends came to 14 bases. CDR1 is LNHDA, CDR2 SQIVND, per germline (reference sequence). CDR3 sequence reads: CASSIGTSFGYGYTF. The CDR3 region has the DNA TGTGCCAGTAGTATAGGGACATCGTTCGGGTATGGCTACACCTTC.

This clonotype has a handful of counts. CDR3 nucleotides: TGTGCCAGCAGCCAAGGCCTAACCTACAATCAGCCCCAGCATTTT. Translating gives CASSQGLTYNQPQHF. V is TRBV3-1 and J is TRBJ1-5; D unclear. CDR1 and CDR2 (germline): LGHDT, YNNKEL (reference sequence). V gave up 1 base and J gave up 3 bases, with 10 bases separating them. The length of the CDR3 is 15 residues.

V and J are TRBV6-5 and TRBJ2-5, with 7 bases aligning to TRBD2. J gave up 5 bases and V 4 bases, and 4 bases lay outside the gene matches. The germline V gene encodes CDR1 MNHEY and CDR2 SVGAGI. The CDR3 covers 13 residues. The CDR3 loop reads CASSLTSLETQYF. The DNA for the CDR3 is TGTGCCAGCAGTTTGACTAGCCTGGAGACCCAGTACTTC.

This chain joins TRBV11-1 and TRBJ1-1; D uncertain. Trimming pared 2 bases from V and 0 bases from J, leaving 7 bases between. The CDR3 is 14 residues long. The V gene's germline CDR1 is SGHAT and CDR2 FQDESV (reference sequence). CDR3 nucleotide sequence: TGTGCCAGCAGCTTAAACCTTATGAACACTGAAGCTTTCTTT. As protein: CASSLNLMNTEAFF.

The V gene is TRBV5-1, the J gene TRBJ2-3, with 8 bases matching TRBD2. The V and J ends lost 4 bases and 5 bases, in that order; junction bases with no gene match: 15. CDR3 length equals 17 residues. The germline CDR1 and CDR2 sequences are SGHRS and YFSETQ. The CDR3 DNA reads TGCGCCAGCAGCAGGCAGCGGGGGACTAGTCAGGGAGATACGCAGTATTTT. This translates into CASSRQRGTSQGDTQYF.

The rearrangement joins TRBV6-1 to TRBJ1-1; 7 bases are shared with TRBD1. This CDR3 spans 15 amino acids. The germline CDR1 and CDR2 sequences are MNHNS and SASEGT. V was clipped by 6 bases and J by 2 bases; unmatched bases: 9. The CDR3 protein is CASRFDREVNTEAFF. CDR3 DNA: TGTGCCAGCAGATTCGACAGGGAGGTAAACACTGAAGCTTTCTTT.

The V and J genes are TRBV9 and TRBJ2-2; TRBD1 matches 7 bases. From germline, CDR1 is SGDLS and CDR2 YYNGEE. This CDR3 contains 17 residues. V dropped 0 bases and J dropped 0; count of bases not matched to a gene: 5. The CDR3 coding sequence is TGTGCCAGCAGCGTAGACAGGGGACGTCCGAACACCGGGGAGCTGTTTTTT. Encoded protein: CASSVDRGRPNTGELFF.